A selection of T cell receptor beta chains follows, all from one sample in a study of blood T cell repertoires in COVID-19. Assay: immunoSEQ multiplex PCR; the TCRdb copy retains only in-frame clones and omits some. The data show some 210,000 clones, around 90% seen once. Material for sequencing was peripheral blood. All receptors come from a man aged 60-69 years who had recovered from COVID-19. The CDR3 runs from the conserved cysteine through the conserved F or W. Only some rows state a clone size, as once, few, many or a class for expanded clones.

-	TRBV6-5	TRBJ2-3	CASSLRGVFTDTQYF
-	TRBV12-5	TRBJ2-1	CASGLELAGRSHNEQFF
-	TRBV3-1/TRBV3-2	TRBJ2-1	CASSQSGGGDEQFF
few	TRBV7-3	TRBJ1-2	CASSLSYNYGYTF
-	TRBV25-1	TRBJ2-2	CASSELGRVGGELFF
-	TRBV6-6	TRBJ2-3	CASSSTSPADTQYF
-	TRBV6-5	TRBJ2-7	CASSSIGAGFLTEQYF
-	TRBV5-6	TRBJ1-2	CASSLEAGRSYGYTF
few	TRBV9	TRBJ2-1	CASSVVRGEQFF
-	TRBV11-1	TRBJ2-5	CASSSPPHPNGETQYF
-	TRBV18	TRBJ2-3	CASSRTPGRSTGTQYF
-	TRBV5-5	TRBJ2-6	CASSLAQTGANVLTF
-	TRBV27	TRBJ2-6	CASTMYGANVLTF
-	TRBV5-4	TRBJ2-1	CASSGGTGAYNEQFF
-	TRBV5-4	TRBJ2-5	CASSLPAGGVEAQYF
-	TRBV5-6	TRBJ2-1	CASSPLLGVSSYNEQFF
-	TRBV19	TRBJ1-1	CASSINGRYEAFF
few	TRBV10-3	TRBJ2-7	CAISESTVPVEQYF
-	TRBV4-2	TRBJ1-4	CASSLGQGDEKLFF
-	TRBV7-2	TRBJ2-3	CASSPLQGVIDTQYF
-	TRBV24-1	TRBJ1-2	CATSDHRANYGYTF
-	TRBV10-3	TRBJ2-4	CAISESKGQSVAKNIQYF
-	TRBV5-1	TRBJ1-2	CASSLDGFGYGYTF
-	TRBV9	TRBJ2-3	CASSVASSGRATQYF
-	TRBV9	TRBJ2-5	CASSADGLAGGPFRETQYF
few	TRBV12-3/TRBV12-4	TRBJ1-6	CASRRQGGSPLHF
-	TRBV5-1	TRBJ2-7	CASSSDRASDEQYF
few	TRBV11-3	TRBJ2-3	CASSLNRGTDTQYF
-	TRBV5-1	TRBJ2-1	CASSYLAGADEQFF
-	TRBV5-1	TRBJ1-1	CASSLAGIRIGTEAFF
once	TRBV6-6	TRBJ1-2	CASSLGTGDYGYTF
-	TRBV13	TRBJ2-6	CASSSSSGANVLTF
-	TRBV29-1	TRBJ2-7	CSVVDDRGVYEQYF
-	TRBV7-2	TRBJ2-7	CASSTRPGQGNEQYF
-	TRBV3-1/TRBV3-2	TRBJ1-3	CASSQPTARRSGNTIYF
-	TRBV5-4	TRBJ1-2	CASRRKGAFYGYTF